The clone carrying this T cell receptor beta chain was recorded only once. Naive CD8 cells comprised CD45RO-negative, CCR7-positively selected cells, excluding terminally differentiated effector memory CD45RA+ cells. This entry is derived from a study of shared clonotypes between healthy human individuals. In the study overall: There were three CD4 naive, three CD4 memory, two CD8 naive and one CD8 memory plates per donor.

Assay execution proceeded at the deep level. Profiled with immunoSEQ multiplex PCR; TCRdb holds only in-frame clones, not every one. This sample has around 1,900,000 clones, with about 93% found just once. This receptor was taken from a young man in good health. Some clones in this sample may be carry-over from other donors' samples. Sequenced input: naive CD8+ T cells from PBMCs.

Here the CDR3 reads CASSPPLSAGDRTDTQYF. DNA of the CDR3: TGTGCCAGCTCACCACCTCTCTCTGCGGGAGACCGCACAGATACGCAGTATTTT. This rearrangement joins TRBV18 to TRBJ2-3; 7 bases agree with TRBD2. Germline CDR1 KGHSH, CDR2 LQKENI. Trimming cost V 0 bases and J 1 base; bases outside gene matches: 10. The CDR3 is 18 amino acids.